A selection of T cell receptor beta chains follows, all from one sample in a study of tumor and adjacent non-tumor tissue in lung cancer. In TCRdb, the multiplex PCR reads were re-called with MiXCR into one record per CDR3 protein. This sample has 52,000 or so distinct CDR3 sequences, with about 80% found just once. Sequencing input: distant non-tumor lung tissue. These receptors all stem from a woman aged 55 to 70 with non-small cell lung cancer. The CDR3 runs from the conserved cysteine through the conserved F or W. The D gene is left open where the match is weak. Clone size is not always given. Where it is, it says once, few, many or a class for expanded clones.

TRBV12-3/TRBV12-4	-	TRBD1	15	TRBJ2-7	TGTGCCTGCAGTTTAGCGCAAGGACAGGGCGGCAAGCAGTACTTC	CACSLAQGQGGKQYF
TRBV12-3/TRBV12-4	-	TRBD1	15	TRBJ1-1	TGTGCCATCACTACTCGGACAGGGTCGAACACTGAAGCATTCTTT	CAITTRTGSNTEAFF
TRBV12-3/TRBV12-4	-	TRBD1	14	TRBJ2-7	TGTGCCAGCCCGTGGAACAGGGGACGCTATGAGCAGTGCTTC	CASPWNRGRYEQCF
TRBV6-2/TRBV6-3	-	-	15	TRBJ2-1	TGTGCCAGCAGTTACAGGCATGGGGTTAAGAATGAGCAGTTCTTC	CASSYRHGVKNEQFF
TRBV4-3	-	-	14	TRBJ1-2	TGCACCAGCAGCCAATTAGGATGGGGAGATGGCTACACCTTC	CTSSQLGWGDGYTF
TRBV6-2/TRBV6-3	-	TRBD2	16	TRBJ2-2	TGTGCCAGCACCGCCCTTCCCCTAGCGGGGACCAGGGAGCTGTTTTTT	CASTALPLAGTRELFF
TRBV12-3/TRBV12-4	once	TRBD1	13	TRBJ2-7	TGTGCCAGTAGTTTAAACTCGGGGACAGGGGAGCACTTC	CASSLNSGTGEHF
TRBV6-2/TRBV6-3	-	-	14	TRBJ2-3	TGTGCCAGCAGTTACTCGATAGGAGCGTATACGAAGTATTTT	CASSYSIGAYTKYF
TRBV12-3/TRBV12-4	medium-sized	-	13	TRBJ2-5	TGTGCCAGCACTCAGGGAGGACAAGAGACCCAGTACTTC	CASTQGGQETQYF
TRBV12-3/TRBV12-4	-	-	12	TRBJ1-6	TGTGCCAACAGCCGGAATAATTCACTCCTCCACTTT	CANSRNNSLLHF
TRBV28	many	-	11	TRBJ1-4	TGTGCCAGCCGAGATAACGAAAAACTGTTTTTT	CASRDNEKLFF
TRBV20-1	many	-	12	TRBJ2-7	TGCAGTGCTAGCTACCCCCTGGGCGAGCAGTACTTC	CSASYPLGEQYF
TRBV7-8	many	-	14	TRBJ2-5	TGTGCCAGCAGCTACCGACAGAACCAAGAGACCCAGTACTTC	CASSYRQNQETQYF
TRBV6-2/TRBV6-3	-	-	18	TRBJ2-6	TGTGCCAGCTCTAACCACAGAGGAGAAACCTCTGGGGCCAACATCCTGGCTTTC	CASSNHRGETSGANILAF
TRBV29-1	once	-	9	TRBJ2-1	TGCAGTTTTGGGAGTGAGCAGTTCTTC	CSFGSEQFF
TRBV2	-	TRBD1	15	TRBJ1-5	TGTGCCAGCAGCGAAAATGGACAGGGCCGACAGCGCCAGCATTTT	CASSENGQGRQRQHF
TRBV20-1	-	TRBD2	16	TRBJ2-4	TGCGATGCTAGAGATAGGGGAGCGGGAGGAATGGACATTCAGTACTTC	CDARDRGAGGMDIQYF
TRBV20-1	-	-	12	TRBJ2-5	TGTAGTGCCGAAGGGACCCAAGAGACCCAGTGCTTC	CSAEGTQETQCF
TRBV4-1	-	-	16	TRBJ1-1	TGCGCCAGCAGCCACTCGTTGGGAGGGGCCGTAACTGAAGCTCTCTTT	CASSHSLGGAVTEALF
TRBV4-3	-	-	18	TRBJ2-2	TGCGCCAGTAGCCAACTAGCAGTCTCTCGCGCTTACACCGGGGAGCTGTTTTTT	CASSQLAVSRAYTGELFF
TRBV29-1	-	-	12	TRBJ2-3	TGCAGCGTCAGGGAGTTCACAGAAACGCAGTATTTT	CSVREFTETQYF
TRBV5-1	-	TRBD1	14	TRBJ1-1	TGCGCCAGCAGCCGACAGGGAGTTGGGGCTGAAGCTTTCTTT	CASSRQGVGAEAFF
TRBV5-5	-	-	17	TRBJ2-4	TGTGCCAGCAGCTTGTCCAGCGGCGGACTAGCCAAAAACATTCAGTACTTC	CASSLSSGGLAKNIQYF
TRBV6-4	-	-	13	TRBJ2-3	TGTGCCAGCAGTGACCGGGACGCAGATACGCAGTATTTT	CASSDRDADTQYF
TRBV20-1	-	-	16	TRBJ2-1	TGCAGTGCTAGAGAGGGTCAATGGGGGGCCTACAATGAGCAGTTCTTC	CSAREGQWGAYNEQFF
TRBV12-3/TRBV12-4	many	TRBD2	14	TRBJ2-2	TGTGCCAGCAGTACACGGACTAGCGGCGGGGAGCTGTTTTTT	CASSTRTSGGELFF
TRBV6-6	-	-	15	TRBJ2-1	TGTGCCAGCACCGACCGGGGGATACCGTACAATAAGCAGCTCTTC	CASTDRGIPYNKQLF
TRBV5-4	-	-	17	TRBJ2-3	TGTGCCAGCAGCTTAGATTTGCGGGCCTCTAACACAGATACGCAGTATTTT	CASSLDLRASNTDTQYF
TRBV6-5	-	-	14	TRBJ2-5	TGTGCCAGCAGTCGGGTAGGGGCTCAAAAGACCCAGTACTTC	CASSRVGAQKTQYF
TRBV28	once	-	16	TRBJ2-5	TGTGCCAGCAGTTTTATGGGCAGGGCGGGACCGGAGACCCACTACTTC	CASSFMGRAGPETHYF
TRBV6-5	-	-	16	TRBJ2-6	TGTACCAGCAGTCGACAGGGAGGAGGGGGGGCTAATGTCCTGACTTTC	CTSSRQGGGGANVLTF
TRBV28	-	-	14	TRBJ1-1	TGTGCCAGCAGAGGTACAAGGGTTAGCACCGAAGCTTTCTTT	CASRGTRVSTEAFF
TRBV4-3	-	-	16	TRBJ2-1	TGCGCCAGCAGCCCTAGGACTCAATACGCCTACAATGAGCAGTATTTC	CASSPRTQYAYNEQYF
TRBV29-1	-	-	11	TRBJ2-1	TGCAGAGTCGGTAGGTGGAAAGAGCAGTTCTTC	CRVGRWKEQFF
TRBV11-1	-	-	13	TRBJ1-1	TGTGCCAGCAGCCGATCGGGCGGTGCGGAAGCTTTCTTT	CASSRSGGAEAFF
TRBV6-2/TRBV6-3	-	-	13	TRBJ2-4	TGTGTCAGTAGTTACGACGTCCAAAACAATCAGTACTTC	CVSSYDVQNNQYF
TRBV12-3/TRBV12-4	-	TRBD1	16	TRBJ2-5	TGTGCAAACAGGGACGGACAGGCCCTGTACCAAGGGACCCAGTACTTC	CANRDGQALYQGTQYF
TRBV4-3	-	-	15	TRBJ2-4	TGCGCCAGCGGCCTTTCCTGGACAGTTGAAAACATTCAGTACTTC	CASGLSWTVENIQYF
TRBV2	few	-	13	TRBJ2-1	TGTGCCAGCAGTACCGGGACGGGATGGGAGCAGTTCTTC	CASSTGTGWEQFF
TRBV6-2/TRBV6-3	-	-	14	TRBJ2-1	TGTGCCGGCAGCCGCCAAAGCTCCTACAAAGAGCAGTTCTTC	CAGSRQSSYKEQFF
TRBV4-1	-	-	17	TRBJ1-6	TGCGCAAGTAGCCAAGAAATTCCGGGGGTGGCGAATTCACCCCTCCACTTT	CASSQEIPGVANSPLHF
TRBV7-9	-	TRBD1	15	TRBJ1-2	TGTGCCAGCAGCTTAACAGGGGGCGCGAACTATGGCTACGCCTTC	CASSLTGGANYGYAF
TRBV28	-	TRBD2	17	TRBJ2-1	TGTACTGGCAGTCTCCAAACACCGGGACTAGCCATCAATGAGCAGTTCTTC	CTGSLQTPGLAINEQFF
TRBV6-1	-	-	12	TRBJ2-6	TGTGCCAGCCGGGTCGGGGTCAACGTCCTGATTTTC	CASRVGVNVLIF
TRBV29-1	-	-	14	TRBJ2-1	TGCAGCGTTGCCGCGGGACAGATCTACAATGAGGAGTTCTTC	CSVAAGQIYNEEFF
TRBV7-9	-	-	12	TRBJ2-1	TGTGCCAGCAGCCTAAGCGGGAATGAGCAGTTCTTC	CASSLSGNEQFF
TRBV12-3/TRBV12-4	-	TRBD2	13	TRBJ2-7	TGTGCCAGCCTTGGGGGGGGATCCTGCGAGCAGCATTTC	CASLGGGSCEQHF
TRBV28	-	TRBD1	16	TRBJ1-5	TGTGCCAGCAGGCCCCAAACAGGGGGCCCTGGTCAGTCCCAGCATTTT	CASRPQTGGPGQSQHF
TRBV29-1	few	-	13	TRBJ2-5	TGCTGCGTTGTGGATCCTTTCCGAGAGACCCAGTACTTC	CCVVDPFRETQYF
TRBV6-2/TRBV6-3	once	-	15	TRBJ2-2	TGTGCCAGCAGTTACGGGGGGACTGACACCGGGGAGCTGTATTTT	CASSYGGTDTGELYF